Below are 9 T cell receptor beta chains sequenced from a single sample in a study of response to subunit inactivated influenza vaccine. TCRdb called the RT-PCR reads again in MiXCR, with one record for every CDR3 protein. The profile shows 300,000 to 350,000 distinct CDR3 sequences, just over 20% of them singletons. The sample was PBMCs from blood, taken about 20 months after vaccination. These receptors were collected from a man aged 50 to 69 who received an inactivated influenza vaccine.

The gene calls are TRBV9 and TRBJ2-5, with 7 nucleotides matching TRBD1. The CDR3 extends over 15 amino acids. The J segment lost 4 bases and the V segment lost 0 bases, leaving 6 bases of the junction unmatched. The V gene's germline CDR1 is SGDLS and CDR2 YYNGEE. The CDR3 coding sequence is TGTGCCAGCAGCGTAGCAGGGGGTTTGGCAGAGACCCAGTACTTC. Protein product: CASSVAGGLAETQYF.

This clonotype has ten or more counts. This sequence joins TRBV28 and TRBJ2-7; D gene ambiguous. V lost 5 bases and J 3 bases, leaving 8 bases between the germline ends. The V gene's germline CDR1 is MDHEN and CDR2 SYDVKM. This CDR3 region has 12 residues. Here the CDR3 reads CASSPTNYEQYF. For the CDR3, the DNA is TGTGCCAGCAGTCCGACCAACTACGAGCAGTACTTC.

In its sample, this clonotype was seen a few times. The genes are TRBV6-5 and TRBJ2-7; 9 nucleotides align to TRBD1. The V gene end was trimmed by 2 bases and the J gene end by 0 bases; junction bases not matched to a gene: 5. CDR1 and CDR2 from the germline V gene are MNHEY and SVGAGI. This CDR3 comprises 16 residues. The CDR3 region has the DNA TGTGCCAGCAGTTACGCCGGGACAGGGTCCTCCTACGAGCAGTACTTC. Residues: CASSYAGTGSSYEQYF.

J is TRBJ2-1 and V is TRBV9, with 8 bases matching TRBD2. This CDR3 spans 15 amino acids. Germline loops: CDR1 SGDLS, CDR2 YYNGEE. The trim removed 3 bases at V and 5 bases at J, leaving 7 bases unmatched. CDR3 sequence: CASSGSGSWHNEQFF. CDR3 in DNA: TGTGCCAGCAGCGGGAGCGGGAGCTGGCACAATGAGCAGTTCTTC.

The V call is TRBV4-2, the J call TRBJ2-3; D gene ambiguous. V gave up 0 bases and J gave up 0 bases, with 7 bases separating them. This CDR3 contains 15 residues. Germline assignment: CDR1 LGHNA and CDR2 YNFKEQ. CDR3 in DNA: TGTGCCAGCAGCCAAGACAACCCTAGCACAGATACGCAGTATTTT. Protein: CASSQDNPSTDTQYF.

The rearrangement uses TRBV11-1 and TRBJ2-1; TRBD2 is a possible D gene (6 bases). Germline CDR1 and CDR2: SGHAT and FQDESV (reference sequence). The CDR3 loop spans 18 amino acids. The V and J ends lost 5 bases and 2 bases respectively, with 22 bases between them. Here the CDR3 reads CASSARRVSDYTYNEQFF. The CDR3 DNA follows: TGTGCCAGCAGCGCCCGGCGTGTATCGGACTACACCTACAATGAGCAGTTCTTC. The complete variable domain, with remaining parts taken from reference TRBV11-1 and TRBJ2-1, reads EAEVAQSPRYKITEKSQAVAFWCDPISGHATLYWYRQILGQGPELLVQFQDESVVDDSQLPKDRFSAERLKGVDSTLKIQPAELGDSAMYLCASSARRVSDYTYNEQFFGPGTRLTVL.

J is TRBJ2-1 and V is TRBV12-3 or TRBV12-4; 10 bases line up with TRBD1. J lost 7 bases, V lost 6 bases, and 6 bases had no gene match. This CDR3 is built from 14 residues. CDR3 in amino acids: CASRPGQGSNEQFF. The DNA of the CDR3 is TGTGCCAGCAGGCCGGGACAGGGGTCGAATGAGCAGTTCTTC.

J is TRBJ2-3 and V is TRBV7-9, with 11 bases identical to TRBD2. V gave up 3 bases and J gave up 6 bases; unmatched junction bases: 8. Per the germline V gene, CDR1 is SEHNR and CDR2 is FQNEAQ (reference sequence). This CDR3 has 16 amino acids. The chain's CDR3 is CASSFALAGGSDTQYF. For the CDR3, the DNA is TGTGCCAGCAGCTTCGCCCTAGCGGGGGGCTCGGATACGCAGTATTTT.

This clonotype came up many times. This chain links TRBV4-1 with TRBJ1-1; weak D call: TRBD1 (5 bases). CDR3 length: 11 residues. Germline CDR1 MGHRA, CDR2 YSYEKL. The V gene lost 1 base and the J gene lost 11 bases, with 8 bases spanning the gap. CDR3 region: CASSQVGRAFF. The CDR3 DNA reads TGCGCCAGCAGCCAAGTGGGGCGCGCTTTCTTT.